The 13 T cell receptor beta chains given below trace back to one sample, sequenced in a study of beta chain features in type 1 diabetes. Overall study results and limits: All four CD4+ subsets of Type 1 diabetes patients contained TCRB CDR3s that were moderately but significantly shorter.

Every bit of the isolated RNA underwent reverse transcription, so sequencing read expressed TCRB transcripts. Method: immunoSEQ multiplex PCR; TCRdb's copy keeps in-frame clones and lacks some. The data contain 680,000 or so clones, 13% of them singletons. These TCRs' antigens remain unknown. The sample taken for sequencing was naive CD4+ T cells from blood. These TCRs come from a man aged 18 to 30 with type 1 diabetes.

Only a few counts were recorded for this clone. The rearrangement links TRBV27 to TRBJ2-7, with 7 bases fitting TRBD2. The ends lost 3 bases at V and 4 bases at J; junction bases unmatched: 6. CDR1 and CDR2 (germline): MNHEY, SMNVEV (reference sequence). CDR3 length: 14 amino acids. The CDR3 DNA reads TGTGCCAGCAGTTTTCGGGGGGATCGGTACGAGCAGTACTTC. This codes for CASSFRGDRYEQYF.

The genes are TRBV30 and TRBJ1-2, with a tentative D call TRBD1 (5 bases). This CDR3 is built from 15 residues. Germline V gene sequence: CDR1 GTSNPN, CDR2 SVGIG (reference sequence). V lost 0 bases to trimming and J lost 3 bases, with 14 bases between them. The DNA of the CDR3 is TGTGCCTGGAGTGTACGGGTCAGGGTGGACTATGGCTACACCTTC. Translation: CAWSVRVRVDYGYTF.

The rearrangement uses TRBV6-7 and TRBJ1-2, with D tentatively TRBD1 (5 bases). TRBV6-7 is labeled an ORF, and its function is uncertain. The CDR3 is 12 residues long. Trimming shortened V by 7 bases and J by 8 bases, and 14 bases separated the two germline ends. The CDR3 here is CASKAAWDGYTF. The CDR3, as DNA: TGTGCCAGCAAGGCGGCCTGGGACGGCTACACCTTC.

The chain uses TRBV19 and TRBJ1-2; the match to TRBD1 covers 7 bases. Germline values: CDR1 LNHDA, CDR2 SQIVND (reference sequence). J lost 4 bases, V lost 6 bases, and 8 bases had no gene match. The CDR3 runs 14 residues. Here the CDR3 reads CASSGTAESYGYTF. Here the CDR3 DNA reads TGTGCCAGTAGCGGGACAGCAGAAAGCTATGGCTACACCTTC.

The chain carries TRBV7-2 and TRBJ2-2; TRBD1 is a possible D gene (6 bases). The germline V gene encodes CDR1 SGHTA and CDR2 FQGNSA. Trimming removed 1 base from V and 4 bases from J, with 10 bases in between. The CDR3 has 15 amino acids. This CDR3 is CASSLVVRGTGELFF. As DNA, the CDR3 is TGTGCCAGCAGCTTAGTGGTCAGGGGCACCGGGGAGCTGTTTTTT.

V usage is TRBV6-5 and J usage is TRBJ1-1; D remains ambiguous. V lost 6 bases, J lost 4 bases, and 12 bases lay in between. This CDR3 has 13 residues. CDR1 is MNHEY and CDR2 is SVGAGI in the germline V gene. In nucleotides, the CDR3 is TGTGCCAGCAGCTCAGCAGGACGCACTGAAGCTTTCTTT. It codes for CASSSAGRTEAFF.

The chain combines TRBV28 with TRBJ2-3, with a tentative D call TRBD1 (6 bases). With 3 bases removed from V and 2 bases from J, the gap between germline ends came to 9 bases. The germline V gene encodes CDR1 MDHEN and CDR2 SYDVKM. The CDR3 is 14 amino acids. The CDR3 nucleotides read TGTGCCAGCAGTTTGGGGGCTGCCACAGATACGCAGTATTTT. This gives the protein CASSLGAATDTQYF.

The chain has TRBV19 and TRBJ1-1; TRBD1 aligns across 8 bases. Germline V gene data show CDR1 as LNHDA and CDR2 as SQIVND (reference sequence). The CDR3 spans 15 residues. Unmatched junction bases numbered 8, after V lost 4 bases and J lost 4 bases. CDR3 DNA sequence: TGTGCCAGTAGTAGCCGACAGGGGTTTTTCACTGAAGCTTTCTTT. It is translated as CASSSRQGFFTEAFF.

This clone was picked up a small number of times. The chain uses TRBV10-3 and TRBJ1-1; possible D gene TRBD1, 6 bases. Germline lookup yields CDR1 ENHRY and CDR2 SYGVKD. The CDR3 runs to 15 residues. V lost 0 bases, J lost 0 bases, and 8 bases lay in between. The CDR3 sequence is CAISESRQVNTEAFF. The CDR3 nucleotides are TGTGCCATCAGTGAGTCCCGACAGGTGAACACTGAAGCTTTCTTT.

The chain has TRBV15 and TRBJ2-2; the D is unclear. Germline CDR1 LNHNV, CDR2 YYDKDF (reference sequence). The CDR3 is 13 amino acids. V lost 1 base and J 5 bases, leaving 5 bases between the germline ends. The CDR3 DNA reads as TGTGCCACCAGCAGAGGTGGAACCGGGGAGCTGTTTTTT. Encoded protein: CATSRGGTGELFF. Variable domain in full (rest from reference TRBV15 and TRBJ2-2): DAMVIQNPRYQVTQFGKPVTLSCSQTLNHNVMYWYQQKSSQAPKLLFHYYDKDFNNEADTPDNFQSRRPNTSFCFLDIRSPGLGDTAMYLCATSRGGTGELFFGEGSRLTVL.

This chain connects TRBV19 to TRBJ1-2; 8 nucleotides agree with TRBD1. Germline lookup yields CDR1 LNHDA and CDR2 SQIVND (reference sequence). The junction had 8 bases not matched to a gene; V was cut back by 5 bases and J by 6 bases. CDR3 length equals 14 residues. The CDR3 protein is CASSPPDRADGYTF. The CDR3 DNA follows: TGTGCCAGTAGTCCCCCGGACAGGGCAGATGGCTACACCTTC.

CDR3 sequence (DNA): TGTGCCAGCAGCTTAGCGACCGCAAGCACAGATACGCAGTATTTT. This translates into CASSLATASTDTQYF. The rearrangement uses TRBV7-2 and TRBJ2-3; D uncertain. Looked up from germline, CDR1 is SGHTA and CDR2 is FQGNSA. V dropped 0 bases and J dropped 0 bases, with 7 bases sitting between them. There are 15 residues in the CDR3.

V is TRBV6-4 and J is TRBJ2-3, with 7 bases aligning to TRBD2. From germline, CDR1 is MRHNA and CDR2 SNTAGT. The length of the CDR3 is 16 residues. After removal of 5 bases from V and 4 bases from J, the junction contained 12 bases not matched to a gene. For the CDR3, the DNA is TGTGCCAGCAGTACGGCGGGCGGGAGAGAGCCAGATACGCAGTATTTT. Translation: CASSTAGGREPDTQYF.